This record looks at one TCR beta chain sequence and its context. The clone's antigen remains unknown. No much larger clone exists at a distance of one base, and base qualities are not known. The germline V and J ends show losses of 4 bases and 0 bases respectively, and no gene match explains 10 bases of the junction. From a lookup of the germline V gene (reference sequence), CDR1 and CDR2 are LNHDA and SQIVND. The CDR3, cysteine through phenylalanine, is 19 amino acids long. Of the read, only the CDR3 DNA is kept; its 57 bases are in frame from base 1. Explained via the paper, the time point label denotes: around 2 years on ibrutinib. For TCR beta library preparation, roughly 2.1 micrograms of genomic DNA were isolated from cryopreserved PBMCs. Longitudinal blood samples from CLL patients on ibrutinib monotherapy were analyzed using high-throughput TCR beta sequencing. The patients took part in an open-label, single-center phase 2 trial of ibrutinib monotherapy.

A MiSeq instrument was used for deep resolution sequencing, which targeted depths ranging from 1 in 1 million up to 1 in 200,000 T cells, with coverage averaging 10x for each clonotype. The immunoSEQ hsTCRB Kit was used to generate the TCR beta libraries. The paper's processing steps were these. ImmunoSEQ Data Assistant and ImmunoSEQ Analyzer were used for data analysis, and V, D and J genes were assigned according to IMGT definitions. Clonality, with values ranging from 0 to 1, was calculated as one minus the normalized Shannon entropy of productive rearrangement frequencies. Public clonotype analysis was restricted to overrepresented clonotypes comprising at least 0.05% of each patient's repertoire. Some 12 age-matched healthy donor repertoires from immuneACCESS served as clonality controls. Sourced from immuneACCESS, this table was stored by TCRdb with only in-frame sequences that have V and J called. A share of the clones is absent; for the studies checked, an unresolved V gene accounts for under half, and the remainder has no known explanation. Clone size and the V and J calls come from that table; the DNA yielded D and trimming. The sample profile shows a few hundred thousand clones; 70% of them were found once. The biggest ten clones account for 15% to 19% of the sample.

These data originate in a study of cytotoxic CD8 clonotypes in ibrutinib-treated CLL (dated by TCRdb to 2020 to 2023). Background on the whole study: The cohort had 11 relapsed/refractory and approximately 14 treatment-naive patients; about 17 were IGHV unmutated. Partial responses were observed in 24 patients and complete responses in 2; after a median follow-up of around 68 months, remission was maintained in around 14 patients and progression was observed in approximately 12. Response samples were obtained after a median of approximately 12 months of treatment, with a range of roughly 6 to 40 months. On average, each sample had 255,043 productive templates and more than 75,000 productive rearrangements. Longitudinal samples were available for about 30% of the 86 trial participants. Cryopreserved peripheral blood mononuclear cells were collected at three points: before therapy, at response, and at either sustained remission or disease progression. Every sample from remission and from progressive disease was obtained while the patients were still on ibrutinib.

The paper as a whole reports these results and caveats: Baseline clonality was found to be higher than that of age-matched healthy donors and was strongly correlated with circulating CD8+ T-cell counts. Clonality rose at ibrutinib response, remained stable during sustained remission, and dropped back toward baseline at progression. Sampling times were not matched between patients in sustained remission and patients whose disease was progressing, and lymph node repertoires were not examined. Public clonotypes were found to be uncommon and were observed to contract or remain stable during treatment; the increase in clonality was shown to reflect expansion of private clonotypes at ibrutinib response.

This sample comprised PBMCs, obtained after 24 months of ibrutinib treatment. In this chain, TRBV19 is recombined with TRBJ2-6; 9 bases in the middle match TRBD1. The TCR sequence derives from a human donor with chronic lymphocytic leukemia. The nucleotide sequence is given as TGTGCCAGTAGTAAAAAAGGGACAGGGATCAGCTCTGGGGCCAACGTCCTGACTTTC. It translates as CASSKKGTGISSGANVLTF.